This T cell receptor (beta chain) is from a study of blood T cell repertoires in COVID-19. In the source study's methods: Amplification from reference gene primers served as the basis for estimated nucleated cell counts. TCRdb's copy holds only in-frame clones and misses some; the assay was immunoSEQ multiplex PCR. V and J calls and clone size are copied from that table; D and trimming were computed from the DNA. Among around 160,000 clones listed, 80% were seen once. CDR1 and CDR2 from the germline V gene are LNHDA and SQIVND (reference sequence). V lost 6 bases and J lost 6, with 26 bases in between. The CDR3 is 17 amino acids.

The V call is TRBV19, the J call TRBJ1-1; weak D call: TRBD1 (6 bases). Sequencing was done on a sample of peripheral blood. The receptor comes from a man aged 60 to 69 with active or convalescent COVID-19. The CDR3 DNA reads TGTGCCAGTAGCCCGGACAGCCACCCTTCTAGAACAGCTGAAGCTTTCTTT. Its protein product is CASSPDSHPSRTAEAFF.